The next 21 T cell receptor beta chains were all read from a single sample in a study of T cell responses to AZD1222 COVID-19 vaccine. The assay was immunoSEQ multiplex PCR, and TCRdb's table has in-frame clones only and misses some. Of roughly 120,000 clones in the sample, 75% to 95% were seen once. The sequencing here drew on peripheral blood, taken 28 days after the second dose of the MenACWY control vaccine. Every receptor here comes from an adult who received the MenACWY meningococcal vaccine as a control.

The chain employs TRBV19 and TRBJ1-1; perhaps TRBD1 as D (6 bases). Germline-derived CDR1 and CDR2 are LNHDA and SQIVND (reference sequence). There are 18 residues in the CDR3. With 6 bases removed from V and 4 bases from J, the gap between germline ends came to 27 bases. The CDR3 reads CASRHPTFALRGGTEAFF. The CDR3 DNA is TGTGCCAGTAGACACCCGACATTCGCACTCAGGGGAGGCACTGAAGCTTTCTTT. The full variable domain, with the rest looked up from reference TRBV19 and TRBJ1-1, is DGGITQSPKYLFRKEGQNVTLSCEQNLNHDAMYWYRQDPGQGLRLIYYSQIVNDFQKGDIAEGYSVSREKKESFPLTVTSAQKNPTAFYLCASRHPTFALRGGTEAFFGQGTRLTVV.

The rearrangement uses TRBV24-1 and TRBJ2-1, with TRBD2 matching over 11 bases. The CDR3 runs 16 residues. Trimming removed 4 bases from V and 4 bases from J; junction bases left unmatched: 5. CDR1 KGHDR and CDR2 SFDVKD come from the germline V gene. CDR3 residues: CATSDLAGGKYNEQFF. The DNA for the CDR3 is TGTGCCACCAGTGACTTAGCGGGGGGGAAATACAATGAGCAGTTCTTC.

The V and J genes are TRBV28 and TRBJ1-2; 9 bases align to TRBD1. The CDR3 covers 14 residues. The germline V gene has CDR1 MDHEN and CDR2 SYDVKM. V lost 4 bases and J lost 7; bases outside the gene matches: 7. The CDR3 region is CASSSGTGMFGYTF. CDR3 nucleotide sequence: TGTGCCAGCAGTTCCGGGACAGGGATGTTTGGCTACACCTTC.

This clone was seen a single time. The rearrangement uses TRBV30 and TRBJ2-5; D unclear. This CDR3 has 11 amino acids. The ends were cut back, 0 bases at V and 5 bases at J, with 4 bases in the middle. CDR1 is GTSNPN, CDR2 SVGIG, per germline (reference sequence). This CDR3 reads CAWSVIETQYF. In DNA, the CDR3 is TGTGCCTGGAGTGTAATTGAGACCCAGTACTTC.

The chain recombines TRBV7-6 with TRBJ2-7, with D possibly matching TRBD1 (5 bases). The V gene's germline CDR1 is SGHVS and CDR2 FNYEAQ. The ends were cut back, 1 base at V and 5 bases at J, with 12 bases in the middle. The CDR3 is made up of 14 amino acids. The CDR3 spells CASSLGPGFHEQYF. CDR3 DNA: TGTGCCAGCAGCTTAGGTCCAGGGTTCCACGAGCAGTACTTC.

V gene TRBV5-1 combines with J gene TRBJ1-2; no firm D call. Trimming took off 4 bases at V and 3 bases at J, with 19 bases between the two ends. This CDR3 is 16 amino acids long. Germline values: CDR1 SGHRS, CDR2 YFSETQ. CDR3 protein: CASSRTAGSGYYGYTF. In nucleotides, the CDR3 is TGCGCCAGCAGCCGCACGGCCGGGTCGGGGTACTATGGCTACACCTTC.

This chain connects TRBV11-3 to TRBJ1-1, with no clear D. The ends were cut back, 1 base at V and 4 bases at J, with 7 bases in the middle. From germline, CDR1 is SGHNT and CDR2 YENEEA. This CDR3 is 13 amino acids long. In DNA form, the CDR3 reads TGTGCCAGCAGCTTAGGACCGGGCACTGAAGCTTTCTTT. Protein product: CASSLGPGTEAFF.

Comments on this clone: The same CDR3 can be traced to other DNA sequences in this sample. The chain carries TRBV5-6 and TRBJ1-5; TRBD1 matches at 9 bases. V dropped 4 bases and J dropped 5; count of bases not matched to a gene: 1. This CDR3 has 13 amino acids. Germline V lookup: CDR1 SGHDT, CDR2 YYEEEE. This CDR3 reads CASSRTGDQPQHF. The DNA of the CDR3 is TGTGCCAGCAGCCGGACAGGGGATCAGCCCCAGCATTTT.

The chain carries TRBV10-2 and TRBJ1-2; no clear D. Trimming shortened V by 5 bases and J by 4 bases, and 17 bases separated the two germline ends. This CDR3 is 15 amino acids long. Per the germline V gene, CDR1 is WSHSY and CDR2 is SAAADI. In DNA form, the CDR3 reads TGCGCCAGCAGTCCGTCATTAGGGCGCCTCTATGGCTACACCTTC. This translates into CASSPSLGRLYGYTF.

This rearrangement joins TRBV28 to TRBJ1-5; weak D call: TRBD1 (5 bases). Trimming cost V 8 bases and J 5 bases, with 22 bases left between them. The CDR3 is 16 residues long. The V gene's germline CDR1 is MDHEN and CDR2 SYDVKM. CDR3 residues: CASALGGRVGDQPQHF. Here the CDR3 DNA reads TGTGCCAGCGCGTTAGGAGGCAGGGTGGGTGATCAGCCCCAGCATTTT. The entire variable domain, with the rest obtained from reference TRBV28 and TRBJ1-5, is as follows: DVKVTQSSRYLVKRTGEKVFLECVQDMDHENMFWYRQDPGLGLRLIYFSYDVKMKEKGDIPEGYSVSREKKERFSLILESASTNQTSMYLCASALGGRVGDQPQHFGDGTRLSIL.

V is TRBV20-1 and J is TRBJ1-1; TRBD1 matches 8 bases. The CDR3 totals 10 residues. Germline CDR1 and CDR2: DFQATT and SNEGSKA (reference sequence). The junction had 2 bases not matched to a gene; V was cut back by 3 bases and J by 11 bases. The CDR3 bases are TGCAGTGCTAGTAGGACAGGGGCTTTCTTT. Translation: CSASRTGAFF.

The CDR3 sequence is CASSKYTLLAAQNQETQYF. DNA of the CDR3: TGTGCCAGCAGCAAATATACCCTTCTAGCGGCTCAAAACCAAGAGACCCAGTACTTC. The rearrangement joins TRBV21-1 to TRBJ2-5; TRBD2, the D gene given by the table, was not confirmed from the DNA. TRBV21-1 counts as a pseudogene. The CDR3 length is 19 residues.

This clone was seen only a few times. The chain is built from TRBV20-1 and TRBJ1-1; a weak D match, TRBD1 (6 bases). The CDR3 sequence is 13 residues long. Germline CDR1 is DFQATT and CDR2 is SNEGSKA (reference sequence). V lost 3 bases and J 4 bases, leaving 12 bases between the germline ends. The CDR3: CSASSGVVTEAFF. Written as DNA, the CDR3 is TGCAGTGCTAGTTCAGGGGTGGTCACTGAAGCTTTCTTT.

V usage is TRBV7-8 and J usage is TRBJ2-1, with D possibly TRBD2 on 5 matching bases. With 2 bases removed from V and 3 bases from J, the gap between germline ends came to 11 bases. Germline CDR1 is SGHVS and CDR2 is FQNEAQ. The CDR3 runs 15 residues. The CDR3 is CASSLNGLDYNEQFF. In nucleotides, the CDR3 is TGTGCCAGCAGCTTAAACGGACTCGACTACAATGAGCAGTTCTTC.

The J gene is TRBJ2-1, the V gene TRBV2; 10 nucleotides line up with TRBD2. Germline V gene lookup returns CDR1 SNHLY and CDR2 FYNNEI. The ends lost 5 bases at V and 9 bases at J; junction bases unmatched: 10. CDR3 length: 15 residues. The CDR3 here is CASSPWLAGASEQFF. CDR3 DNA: TGTGCCAGCAGTCCGTGGCTAGCGGGAGCCAGTGAGCAGTTCTTC.

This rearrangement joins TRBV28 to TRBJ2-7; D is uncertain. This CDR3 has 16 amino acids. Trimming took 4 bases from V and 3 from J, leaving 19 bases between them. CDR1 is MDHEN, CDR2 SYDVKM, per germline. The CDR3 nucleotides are TGTGCCAGCAGTTCCTCCTTCGCCCCCTACTACTACGAGCAGTACTTC. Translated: CASSSSFAPYYYEQYF.

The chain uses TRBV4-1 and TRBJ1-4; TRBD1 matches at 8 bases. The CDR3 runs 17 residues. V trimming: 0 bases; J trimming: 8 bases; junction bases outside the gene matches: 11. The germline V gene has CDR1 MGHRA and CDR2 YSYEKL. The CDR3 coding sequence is TGCGCCAGCAGCCAAGATAGGCAGGGGGCAACTTGGGAAAAACTGTTTTTT. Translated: CASSQDRQGATWEKLFF.

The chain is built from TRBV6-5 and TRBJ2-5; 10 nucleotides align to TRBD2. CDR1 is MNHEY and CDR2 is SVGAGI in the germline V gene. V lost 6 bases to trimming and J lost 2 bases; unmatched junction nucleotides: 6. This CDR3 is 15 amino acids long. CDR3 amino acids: CASRPSGRVQETQYF. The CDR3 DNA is TGTGCCAGCAGACCCAGCGGGAGGGTACAAGAGACCCAGTACTTC.

The CDR3 DNA reads as TGTGCCAGCAGCTTAAACGGGAGGGCCGACAATGAGCAGTTCTTC. Translation gives CASSLNGRADNEQFF. The chain joins TRBV11-2 to TRBJ2-1; 8 positions agree with TRBD2. CDR3 length: 15 residues. The V segment lost 2 bases and the J segment 5 bases; nucleotides outside the gene matches: 5. Germline assignment: CDR1 SGHAT and CDR2 FQNNGV.

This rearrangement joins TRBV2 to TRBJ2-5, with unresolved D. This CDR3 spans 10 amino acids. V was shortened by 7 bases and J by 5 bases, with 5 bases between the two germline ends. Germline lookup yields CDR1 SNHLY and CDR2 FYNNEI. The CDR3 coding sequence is TGTGCCAGCAACTGGGAGACCCAGTACTTC. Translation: CASNWETQYF.

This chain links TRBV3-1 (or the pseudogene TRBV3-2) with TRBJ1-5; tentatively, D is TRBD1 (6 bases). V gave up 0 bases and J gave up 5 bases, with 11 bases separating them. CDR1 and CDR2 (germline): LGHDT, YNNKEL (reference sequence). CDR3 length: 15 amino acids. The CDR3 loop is CASSQDWTDHQPQHF. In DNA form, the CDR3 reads TGTGCCAGCAGCCAAGATTGGACAGACCATCAGCCCCAGCATTTT.